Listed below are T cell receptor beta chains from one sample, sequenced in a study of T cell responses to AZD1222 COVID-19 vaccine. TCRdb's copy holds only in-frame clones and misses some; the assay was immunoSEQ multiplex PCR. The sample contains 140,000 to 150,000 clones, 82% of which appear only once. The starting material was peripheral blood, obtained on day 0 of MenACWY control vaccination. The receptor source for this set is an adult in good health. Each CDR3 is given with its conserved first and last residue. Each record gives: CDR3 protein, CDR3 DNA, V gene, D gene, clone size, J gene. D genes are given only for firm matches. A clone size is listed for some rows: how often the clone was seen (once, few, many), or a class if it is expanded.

CDR3 protein: CASSPGVGFNYGYTF
CDR3 DNA: TGCGCCAGCAGCCCAGGAGTAGGATTTAACTATGGCTACACCTTC
V gene: TRBV5-1
D gene: NA
clone size: few
J gene: TRBJ1-2

CDR3 protein: CASSQVTRRDHEAFF
CDR3 DNA: TGCGCCAGCAGCCAAGTTACCCGACGGGACCATGAAGCTTTCTTT
V gene: TRBV4-1
D gene: NA
clone size: NA
J gene: TRBJ1-1

CDR3 protein: CASSLEGTGGTGELFF
CDR3 DNA: TGTGCCAGCAGCCTAGAGGGGACAGGGGGTACCGGGGAGCTGTTTTTT
V gene: TRBV9
D gene: TRBD1
clone size: NA
J gene: TRBJ2-2

CDR3 protein: CASSVGRIYGYTF
CDR3 DNA: TGTGCCAGCAGCGTCGGACGGATCTATGGCTACACCTTC
V gene: TRBV5-8
D gene: NA
clone size: NA
J gene: TRBJ1-2

CDR3 protein: CASSIGTGSVYQPQHF
CDR3 DNA: TGTGCCAGTAGTATCGGGACAGGGTCAGTGTATCAGCCCCAGCATTTT
V gene: TRBV19
D gene: TRBD1
clone size: NA
J gene: TRBJ1-5

CDR3 protein: CASSLLGGSGNTIYF
CDR3 DNA: TGTGCCAGCAGCTTACTGGGGGGCTCTGGAAACACCATATATTTT
V gene: TRBV7-2
D gene: NA
clone size: once
J gene: TRBJ1-3

CDR3 protein: CSVFGRTNTGELFF
CDR3 DNA: TGCAGCGTTTTCGGCAGAACCAACACCGGGGAGCTGTTTTTT
V gene: TRBV29-1
D gene: NA
clone size: NA
J gene: TRBJ2-2

CDR3 protein: CATSSGTGYEQYF
CDR3 DNA: TGTGCCACCAGCAGTGGGACAGGCTACGAGCAGTACTTC
V gene: TRBV15
D gene: TRBD1
clone size: NA
J gene: TRBJ2-7

CDR3 protein: CASSLQSEKLFF
CDR3 DNA: TGTGCCAGCAGCCTACAAAGTGAAAAACTGTTTTTT
V gene: TRBV7-9
D gene: NA
clone size: NA
J gene: TRBJ1-4

CDR3 protein: CASSIPLQGAADTQYF
CDR3 DNA: TGTGCCAGCAGCATACCGTTACAGGGGGCGGCAGATACGCAGTATTTT
V gene: TRBV7-7
D gene: TRBD1
clone size: NA
J gene: TRBJ2-3

CDR3 protein: CASSLAGPNTEAFF
CDR3 DNA: TGTGCCAGCAGTTTAGCGGGACCTAACACTGAAGCTTTCTTT
V gene: TRBV27
D gene: NA
clone size: NA
J gene: TRBJ1-1

CDR3 protein: CASSEFRRAQETQYF
CDR3 DNA: TGTGCCAGCAGTGAGTTCAGAAGGGCGCAAGAGACCCAGTACTTC
V gene: TRBV25-1
D gene: NA
clone size: NA
J gene: TRBJ2-5

CDR3 protein: CASSSLKGRQRSEAFF
CDR3 DNA: TGTGCCAGCAGCTCGCTAAAGGGACGCCAGAGGTCTGAAGCTTTCTTT
V gene: TRBV7-7
D gene: NA
clone size: NA
J gene: TRBJ1-1

CDR3 protein: CASRRQGRDAYTF
CDR3 DNA: TGTGCCAGCAGACGACAGGGGCGGGATGCCTACACCTTC
V gene: TRBV28
D gene: TRBD1
clone size: NA
J gene: TRBJ1-2

CDR3 protein: CASSRPQETQYF
CDR3 DNA: TGTGCCAGCTCACGGCCCCAAGAGACCCAGTACTTC
V gene: TRBV18
D gene: NA
clone size: NA
J gene: TRBJ2-5

CDR3 protein: CASSIEAGSPLHF
CDR3 DNA: TGTGCCAGTAGTATAGAGGCGGGATCACCCCTCCACTTT
V gene: TRBV19
D gene: NA
clone size: NA
J gene: TRBJ1-6

CDR3 protein: CASNRGYYISSYNEQFF
CDR3 DNA: TGTGCCAGCAACCGAGGTTACTACATCTCCTCCTACAATGAGCAGTTCTTC
V gene: TRBV21-1
D gene: NA
clone size: NA
J gene: TRBJ2-1

CDR3 protein: CASRPGQEYNEQFF
CDR3 DNA: TGTGCCAGCAGGCCGGGACAAGAATACAATGAGCAGTTCTTC
V gene: TRBV6-5
D gene: NA
clone size: NA
J gene: TRBJ2-1

CDR3 protein: CASSSGTGRAGYTF
CDR3 DNA: TGTGCCAGCTCATCCGGCACAGGGAGGGCTGGCTACACCTTC
V gene: TRBV18
D gene: NA
clone size: NA
J gene: TRBJ1-2

CDR3 protein: CASSPQYRGNEQFF
CDR3 DNA: TGTGCCAGCAGCCCTCAGTACAGGGGTAATGAGCAGTTCTTC
V gene: TRBV9
D gene: TRBD1
clone size: NA
J gene: TRBJ2-1

CDR3 protein: CASSEGSNEQFF
CDR3 DNA: TGCGCCAGCAGTGAGGGTTCCAATGAGCAGTTCTTC
V gene: TRBV10-1
D gene: NA
clone size: NA
J gene: TRBJ2-1

CDR3 protein: CASSLWGNTEAFF
CDR3 DNA: TGTGCCAGCAGCTTGTGGGGGAACACTGAAGCTTTCTTT
V gene: TRBV5-4
D gene: NA
clone size: NA
J gene: TRBJ1-1

CDR3 protein: CASSQDAVTYEQYF
CDR3 DNA: TGTGCCAGCAGCCAAGACGCGGTCACCTACGAGCAGTACTTC
V gene: TRBV3-1/TRBV3-2
D gene: NA
clone size: NA
J gene: TRBJ2-7

CDR3 protein: CASSLGTSGGHRGTDTQYF
CDR3 DNA: TGCGCCAGCAGCTTGGGGACTAGCGGGGGCCATCGGGGCACAGATACGCAGTATTTT
V gene: TRBV5-1
D gene: TRBD2
clone size: NA
J gene: TRBJ2-3

CDR3 protein: CASSYRVGEQYF
CDR3 DNA: TGTGCCAGCAGTTACAGGGTGGGCGAGCAGTACTTC
V gene: TRBV6-5
D gene: NA
clone size: NA
J gene: TRBJ2-7

CDR3 protein: CASSLDVGSRGTQYF
CDR3 DNA: TGTGCCAGCAGCTTAGATGTAGGTTCCCGGGGGACGCAGTATTTT
V gene: TRBV11-2
D gene: NA
clone size: once
J gene: TRBJ2-3

CDR3 protein: CASRRVPGTDTDTQYF
CDR3 DNA: TGTGCCAGCAGAAGAGTCCCTGGGACAGACACAGATACGCAGTATTTT
V gene: TRBV2
D gene: TRBD1
clone size: NA
J gene: TRBJ2-3

CDR3 protein: CASSPAHTEAFF
CDR3 DNA: TGTGCCAGCAGTCCGGCACACACTGAAGCTTTCTTT
V gene: TRBV5-5
D gene: NA
clone size: NA
J gene: TRBJ1-1

CDR3 protein: CASSFGERRGELFF
CDR3 DNA: TGTGCCAGCAGTTTCGGGGAGCGGCGGGGGGAACTGTTTTTT
V gene: TRBV27
D gene: NA
clone size: NA
J gene: TRBJ1-4

CDR3 protein: CASSLEIRSSYEQYF
CDR3 DNA: TGCGCCAGCAGCTTGGAAATCCGAAGCTCCTACGAGCAGTACTTC
V gene: TRBV5-1
D gene: NA
clone size: NA
J gene: TRBJ2-7

CDR3 protein: CASSQDEGASYEQYF
CDR3 DNA: TGTGCCAGCAGCCAAGATGAGGGGGCCTCCTACGAGCAGTACTTC
V gene: TRBV4-2
D gene: TRBD1
clone size: once
J gene: TRBJ2-7

CDR3 protein: CASSWGTGHSYEQYF
CDR3 DNA: TGTGCCAGTAGTTGGGGGACAGGGCACTCCTACGAGCAGTACTTC
V gene: TRBV19
D gene: TRBD1
clone size: NA
J gene: TRBJ2-7

CDR3 protein: CASSLLGWTAGGRKETQYF
CDR3 DNA: TGTGCCAGCAGCTTGTTAGGTTGGACGGCCGGGGGACGTAAAGAGACCCAGTACTTC
V gene: TRBV5-6
D gene: NA
clone size: NA
J gene: TRBJ2-5

CDR3 protein: CASSLDPGTTEAFF
CDR3 DNA: TGTGCCAGCAGCTTAGATCCGGGAACCACTGAAGCTTTCTTT
V gene: TRBV11-2
D gene: NA
clone size: NA
J gene: TRBJ1-1

CDR3 protein: CASSQRIWANEKLFF
CDR3 DNA: TGTGCCAGCAGCCAAAGAATTTGGGCTAATGAAAAACTGTTTTTT
V gene: TRBV11-2
D gene: NA
clone size: NA
J gene: TRBJ1-4

CDR3 protein: CASSFPGTGEKLFF
CDR3 DNA: TGTGCCAGCAGCTTTCCTGGGACGGGGGAAAAACTGTTTTTT
V gene: TRBV5-8
D gene: NA
clone size: NA
J gene: TRBJ1-4

CDR3 protein: CSGYQETQYF
CDR3 DNA: TGCAGTGGGTACCAAGAGACCCAGTACTTC
V gene: TRBV20-1
D gene: NA
clone size: NA
J gene: TRBJ2-5

CDR3 protein: CASSKTGGIKNTEAFF
CDR3 DNA: TGTGCCAGCTCGAAAACAGGGGGTATTAAGAACACTGAAGCTTTCTTT
V gene: TRBV18
D gene: TRBD1
clone size: NA
J gene: TRBJ1-1

CDR3 protein: CASSVDPTDSPLHF
CDR3 DNA: TGTGCCAGCAGCGTAGACCCAACGGATTCACCCCTCCACTTT
V gene: TRBV9
D gene: NA
clone size: NA
J gene: TRBJ1-6

CDR3 protein: CSVSVAGGPNEQFF
CDR3 DNA: TGCAGCGTTTCGGTAGCGGGGGGACCTAATGAGCAGTTCTTC
V gene: TRBV29-1
D gene: TRBD2
clone size: NA
J gene: TRBJ2-1

CDR3 protein: CAISGNAGTSSYNEQFF
CDR3 DNA: TGTGCCATCAGTGGGAACGCCGGGACAAGCTCCTACAATGAGCAGTTCTTC
V gene: TRBV10-3
D gene: NA
clone size: NA
J gene: TRBJ2-1

CDR3 protein: CASKVGGSTDTQYF
CDR3 DNA: TGTGCCAGCAAAGTGGGGGGGAGCACAGATACGCAGTATTTT
V gene: TRBV7-8
D gene: TRBD2
clone size: NA
J gene: TRBJ2-3

CDR3 protein: CASSEVSPNQPQHF
CDR3 DNA: TGTGCCAGCAGTGAAGTCAGTCCTAATCAGCCCCAGCATTTT
V gene: TRBV2
D gene: NA
clone size: few
J gene: TRBJ1-5

CDR3 protein: CASSVGALAGVPPYF
CDR3 DNA: TGTGCCAGCAGCGTAGGGGCCCTAGCGGGGGTCCCTCCGTACTTC
V gene: TRBV9
D gene: TRBD2
clone size: NA
J gene: TRBJ2-5

CDR3 protein: CASSPLGGGAEAFF
CDR3 DNA: TGTGCCAGCAGCCCTCTCGGGGGTGGGGCTGAAGCTTTCTTT
V gene: TRBV7-9
D gene: NA
clone size: NA
J gene: TRBJ1-1

CDR3 protein: CASSPMRADTQYF
CDR3 DNA: TGTGCCAGCAGCCCTATGAGGGCGGATACGCAGTATTTT
V gene: TRBV14
D gene: NA
clone size: NA
J gene: TRBJ2-3

CDR3 protein: CASSFTGDNSPLHF
CDR3 DNA: TGCGCCAGCAGCTTTACAGGGGATAATTCACCCCTCCACTTT
V gene: TRBV5-1
D gene: TRBD1
clone size: NA
J gene: TRBJ1-6

CDR3 protein: CASSGETGKNTEAFF
CDR3 DNA: TGTGCCAGCAGTGGGGAGACAGGGAAGAACACTGAAGCTTTCTTT
V gene: TRBV9
D gene: TRBD1
clone size: many
J gene: TRBJ1-1

CDR3 protein: CASSVAGRTEAFF
CDR3 DNA: TGCGCCAGCAGTGTGGCAGGGCGGACTGAAGCTTTCTTT
V gene: TRBV10-2
D gene: NA
clone size: few
J gene: TRBJ1-1

CDR3 protein: CASSEWTVYNEQFF
CDR3 DNA: TGTGCCAGCAGTGAATGGACAGTCTACAATGAGCAGTTCTTC
V gene: TRBV2
D gene: NA
clone size: NA
J gene: TRBJ2-1

CDR3 protein: CASSVVSGASGELFF
CDR3 DNA: TGTGCCAGCAGCGTAGTTTCGGGGGCTAGCGGGGAGCTGTTTTTT
V gene: TRBV9
D gene: NA
clone size: NA
J gene: TRBJ2-2

CDR3 protein: CAWSRLATGNTIYF
CDR3 DNA: TGTGCCTGGAGTAGGCTGGCCACTGGAAACACCATATATTTT
V gene: TRBV30
D gene: NA
clone size: NA
J gene: TRBJ1-3

CDR3 protein: CASSHLNTQYF
CDR3 DNA: TGTGCCAGCAGTCATCTAAATACGCAGTATTTT
V gene: TRBV25-1
D gene: NA
clone size: NA
J gene: TRBJ2-3